The present TCR beta chain was sequenced within a study of OX40 agonist ivuxolimab in advanced cancers. At the level of the whole study: The costimulatory receptor OX40 (CD134) was targeted by ivuxolimab, a fully human IgG2 agonistic monoclonal antibody. Of the 50 to 55 patients in dose escalation, 19 had hepatocellular carcinoma, roughly 15 had melanoma, 9 had renal cell carcinoma and 9 had head and neck cancer. Peripheral TCRbeta sequencing aimed to test whether ivuxolimab altered TCR sequence diversity and caused clonal T-cell expansion. Three dose-escalation patients achieved partial responses, one with hepatocellular carcinoma and two with cutaneous melanoma. A male proportion of 70% to 90% and a mean age of approximately 58 years, ranging from roughly 23 to 90, were recorded for the dose-escalation cohort. Intravenous ivuxolimab was administered to patients every 2 weeks at six dose levels: 0.01, 0.1, 0.3, 1.5, 3 and 10 mg/kg. The paper covers the monotherapy dose-escalation part of the phase I ivuxolimab trial, which included N ≈ 50 patients. Patients were allowed to have had prior anti-PD-1, anti-PD-L1 or anti-CTLA-4 therapy, and around 37% of the dose-escalation patients had previously received checkpoint inhibitors.

On the study overall, not on this receptor specifically: Low levels of normalized T-cell clonal expansion were also seen in some nonresponding patients. At doses of 0.1 to 3.0 mg/kg, clonal expansion of both CD4+ and CD8+ T cells in blood was seen between baseline and week 6. In the 0.1-3.0 mg/kg groups, partial responders were among the patients with the lowest normalized peripheral clonal expansion, particularly in CD8+ T cells. On average, CD8+ T cells showed more expanded clones than CD4+ T cells after ivuxolimab. Which antigens the clonally expanded peripheral T cells were specific for was not determined.

Germline trimming amounts to 2 bases on V and 4 bases on J, with 8 as the count of junction bases outside the gene matches. Spanning cysteine to phenylalanine, the CDR3 consists of 15 amino acids. The DNA shown is the 45-base CDR3, in frame from base 1. CDR1 SGHNT and CDR2 YYREEE are derived from the germline V gene (reference sequence). Patients with a history of autoimmune disease or receiving systemic immunosuppression were excluded from the trial. Peripheral blood for TCR sequencing was drawn from every dose cohort at baseline, at cycle 4 day 1 and at cycle 7 day 1. Samples were obtained from an open-label, multicenter, first-in-human phase I dose-escalation trial of ivuxolimab. The trial enrolled adults with locally advanced or metastatic head and neck squamous cell, hepatocellular, melanoma or renal cell carcinoma. Before TCR sequencing, CD4+ T cells and CD8+ T cells were sorted from peripheral blood as separate populations.

Genomic DNA was extracted from sorted cells for sequencing of the TCRbeta CDR3 region. TCRbeta CDR3 regions were sequenced using the immunoSEQ Assay. TCRdb carries this immuneACCESS record with in-frame sequences only. Its versions omit some clonotypes, under half of them owing to an unresolved V gene in the studies checked, with the rest unexplained. The sample table holds under 45,000 clones, of which around three quarters were seen once. Of the sample, around 21% is held by the ten largest clones. Points on this clone: This clone's antigen is unknown. No base qualities exist here, and no much larger clone lies one base off it.

The material was CD4+ or CD8+ T cells sorted from blood, obtained in a trial of the OX40 agonist ivuxolimab. This receptor was obtained from an adult with an advanced solid tumor such as melanoma, head and neck, liver or kidney cancer. The chain joins TRBV5-4 to TRBJ1-2, and TRBD1 matches 7 of the central bases. This receptor carries the CDR3 CASSFGDSGTYGYTF. At the DNA level, the sequence is TGTGCCAGCAGCTTTGGGGACAGCGGAACCTATGGCTACACCTTC. Supplemented by the reference TRBV5-4 and TRBJ1-2 proteins around the CDR3, the complete variable domain is ETGVTQSPTHLIKTRGQQVTLRCSSQSGHNTVSWYQQALGQGPQFIFQYYREEENGRGNFPPRFSGLQFPNYSSELNVNALELDDSALYLCASSFGDSGTYGYTFGSGTRLTVV.